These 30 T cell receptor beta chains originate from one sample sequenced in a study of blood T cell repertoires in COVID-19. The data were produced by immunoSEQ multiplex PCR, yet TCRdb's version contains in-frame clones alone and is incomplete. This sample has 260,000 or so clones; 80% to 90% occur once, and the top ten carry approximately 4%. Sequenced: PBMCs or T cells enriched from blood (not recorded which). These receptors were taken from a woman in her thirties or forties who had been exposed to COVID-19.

The CDR3 region is CASSWASGGHVTQYF. The CDR3 region has the DNA TGTGCCAGTAGCTGGGCTAGCGGGGGGCACGTTACGCAGTATTTT. The chain has TRBV19 and TRBJ2-3; 11 nucleotides line up with TRBD2. CDR3 length equals 15 residues. Germline V gene sequence: CDR1 LNHDA, CDR2 SQIVND (reference sequence). Trimming cost V 6 bases and J 8 bases; bases outside gene matches: 10.

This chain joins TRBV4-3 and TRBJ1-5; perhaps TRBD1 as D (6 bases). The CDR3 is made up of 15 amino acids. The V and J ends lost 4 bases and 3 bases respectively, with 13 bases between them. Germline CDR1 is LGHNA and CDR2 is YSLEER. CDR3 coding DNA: TGCGCCAGCAGCCGAAGTGCAGGGGACAATCAGCCCCAGCATTTT. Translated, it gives CASSRSAGDNQPQHF.

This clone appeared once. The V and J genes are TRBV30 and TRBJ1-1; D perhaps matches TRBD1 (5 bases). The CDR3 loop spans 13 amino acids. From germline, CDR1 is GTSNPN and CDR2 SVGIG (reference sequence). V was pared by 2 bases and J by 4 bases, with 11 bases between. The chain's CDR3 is CAWSIGGGTEAFF. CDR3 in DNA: TGTGCCTGGAGTATCGGGGGTGGCACTGAAGCTTTCTTT.

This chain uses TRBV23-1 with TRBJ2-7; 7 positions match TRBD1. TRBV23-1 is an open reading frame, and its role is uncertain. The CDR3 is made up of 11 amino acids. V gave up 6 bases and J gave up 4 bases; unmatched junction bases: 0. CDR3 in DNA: TGCGCCAGCAGGACAGGGTACGAGCAGTACTTC. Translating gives CASRTGYEQYF.

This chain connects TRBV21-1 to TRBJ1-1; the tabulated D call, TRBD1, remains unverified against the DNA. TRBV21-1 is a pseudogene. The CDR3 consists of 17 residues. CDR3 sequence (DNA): TGTGCCAGCAGCAAATTTCCGACAGATGGCATGAACACTGAAGCTTTCTTT. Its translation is CASSKFPTDGMNTEAFF.

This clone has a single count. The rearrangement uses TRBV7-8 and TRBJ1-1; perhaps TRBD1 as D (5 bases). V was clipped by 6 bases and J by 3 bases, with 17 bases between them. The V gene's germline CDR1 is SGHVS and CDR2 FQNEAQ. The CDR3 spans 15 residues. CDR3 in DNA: TGTGCCAGCAGTCGTACGGTAGGGGAGGACACTGAAGCTTTCTTT. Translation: CASSRTVGEDTEAFF.

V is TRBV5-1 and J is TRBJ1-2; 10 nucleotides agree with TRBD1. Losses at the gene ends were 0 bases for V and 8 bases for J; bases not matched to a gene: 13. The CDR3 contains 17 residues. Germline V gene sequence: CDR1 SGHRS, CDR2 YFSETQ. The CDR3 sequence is CASSLGYMGQGSRGYTF. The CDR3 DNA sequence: TGCGCCAGCAGCTTGGGTTACATGGGACAGGGGTCGAGAGGCTACACCTTC.

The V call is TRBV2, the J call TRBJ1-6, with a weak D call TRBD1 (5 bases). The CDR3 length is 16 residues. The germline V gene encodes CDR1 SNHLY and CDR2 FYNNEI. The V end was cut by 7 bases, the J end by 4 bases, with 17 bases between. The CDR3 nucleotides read TGTGCCAGCACCTCAGACAGACCGGGTTATAATTCACCCCTCCACTTT. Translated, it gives CASTSDRPGYNSPLHF. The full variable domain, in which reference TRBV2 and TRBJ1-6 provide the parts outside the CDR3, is EPEVTQTPSHQVTQMGQEVILRCVPISNHLYFYWYRQILGQKVEFLVSFYNNEISEKSEIFDDQFSVERPDGSNFTLKIRSTKLEDSAMYFCASTSDRPGYNSPLHFGNGTRLTVT.

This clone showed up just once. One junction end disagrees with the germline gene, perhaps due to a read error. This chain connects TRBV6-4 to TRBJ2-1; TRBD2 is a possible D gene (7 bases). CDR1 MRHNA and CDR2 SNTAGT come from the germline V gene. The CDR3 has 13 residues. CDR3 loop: CASSPGGHGQLIF. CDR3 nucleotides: TGTGCCAGCAGTCCCGGGGGGCATGGCCAGCTGATCTTC.

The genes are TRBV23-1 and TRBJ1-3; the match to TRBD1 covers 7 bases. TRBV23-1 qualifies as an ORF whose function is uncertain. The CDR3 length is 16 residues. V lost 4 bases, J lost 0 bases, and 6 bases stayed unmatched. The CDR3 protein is CASSRQGPDSGNTIYF. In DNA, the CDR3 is TGCGCCAGCAGTCGACAGGGACCCGACTCTGGAAACACCATATATTTT.

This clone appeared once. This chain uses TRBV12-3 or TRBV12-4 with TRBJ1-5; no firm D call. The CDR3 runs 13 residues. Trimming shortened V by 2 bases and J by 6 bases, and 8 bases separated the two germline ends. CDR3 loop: CASSLLRIQPQHF. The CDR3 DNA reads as TGTGCCAGCAGTTTATTGAGGATTCAGCCCCAGCATTTT.

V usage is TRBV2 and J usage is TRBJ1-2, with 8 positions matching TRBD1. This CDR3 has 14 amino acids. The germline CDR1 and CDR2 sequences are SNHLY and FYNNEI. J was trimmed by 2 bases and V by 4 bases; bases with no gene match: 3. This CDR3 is CASSGPGGNYGYTF. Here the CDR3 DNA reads TGTGCCAGCAGTGGGCCAGGGGGCAACTATGGCTACACCTTC.

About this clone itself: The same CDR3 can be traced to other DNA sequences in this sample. CDR3 DNA sequence: TGTGCCAGCTCGCCCCTCGGAGATCAGCCCCAGCATTTT. Translated: CASSPLGDQPQHF. The V and J genes are TRBV18 and TRBJ1-5; D call uncertain. The CDR3 extends over 13 amino acids. Trimming shortened V by 6 bases and J by 5 bases, and 11 bases separated the two germline ends. CDR1 is KGHSH and CDR2 is LQKENI in the germline V gene.

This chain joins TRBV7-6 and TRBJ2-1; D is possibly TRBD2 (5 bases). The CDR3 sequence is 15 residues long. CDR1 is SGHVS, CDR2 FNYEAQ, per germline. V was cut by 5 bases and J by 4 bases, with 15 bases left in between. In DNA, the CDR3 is TGTGCCAGCAGCCCCGGGGTAGTCGGGTACAATGAGCAGTTCTTC. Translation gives CASSPGVVGYNEQFF. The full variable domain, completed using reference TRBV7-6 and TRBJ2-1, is GAGVSQSPRYKVTKRGQDVALRCDPISGHVSLYWYRQALGQGPEFLTYFNYEAQQDKSGLPNDRFSAERPEGSISTLTIQRTEQRDSAMYRCASSPGVVGYNEQFFGPGTRLTVL.

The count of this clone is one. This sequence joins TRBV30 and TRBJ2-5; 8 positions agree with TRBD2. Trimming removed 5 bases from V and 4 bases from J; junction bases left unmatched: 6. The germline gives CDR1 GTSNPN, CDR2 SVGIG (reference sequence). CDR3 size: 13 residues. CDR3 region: CAWAGTSRETQYF. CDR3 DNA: TGTGCCTGGGCCGGGACTAGTCGAGAGACCCAGTACTTC. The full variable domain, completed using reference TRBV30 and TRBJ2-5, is SQTIHQWPATLVQPVGSPLSLECTVEGTSNPNLYWYRQAAGRGLQLLFYSVGIGQISSEVPQNLSASRPQDRQFILSSKKLLLSDSGFYLCAWAGTSRETQYFGPGTRLLVL.

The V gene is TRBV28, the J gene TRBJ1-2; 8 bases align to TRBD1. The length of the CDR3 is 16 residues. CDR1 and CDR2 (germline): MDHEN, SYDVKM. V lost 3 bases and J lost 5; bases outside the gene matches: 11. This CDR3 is CASSFPPTGDLYGYTF. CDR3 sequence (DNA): TGTGCCAGCAGTTTCCCCCCGACAGGGGACCTTTATGGCTACACCTTC.

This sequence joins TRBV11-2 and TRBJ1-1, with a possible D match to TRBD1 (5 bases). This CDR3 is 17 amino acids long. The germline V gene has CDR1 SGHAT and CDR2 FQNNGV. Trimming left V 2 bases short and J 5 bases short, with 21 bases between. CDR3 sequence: CASSLWAGRTRGTEAFF. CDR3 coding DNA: TGTGCCAGCAGCTTATGGGCAGGACGCACCCGGGGGACTGAAGCTTTCTTT.

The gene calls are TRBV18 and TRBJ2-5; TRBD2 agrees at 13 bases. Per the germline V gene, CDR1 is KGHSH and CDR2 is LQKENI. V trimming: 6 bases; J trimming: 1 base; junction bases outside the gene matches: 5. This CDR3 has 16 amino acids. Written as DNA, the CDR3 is TGTGCCAGCTCCTTCGGACTAGCGGGGGCCCAAGAGACCCAGTACTTC. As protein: CASSFGLAGAQETQYF.

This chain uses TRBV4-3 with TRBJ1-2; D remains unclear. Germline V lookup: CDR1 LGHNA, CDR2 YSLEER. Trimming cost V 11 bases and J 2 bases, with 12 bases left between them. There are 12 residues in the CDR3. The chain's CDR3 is CAPRRLNYGYTF. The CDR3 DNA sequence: TGCGCCCCAAGGCGGCTCAACTATGGCTACACCTTC.

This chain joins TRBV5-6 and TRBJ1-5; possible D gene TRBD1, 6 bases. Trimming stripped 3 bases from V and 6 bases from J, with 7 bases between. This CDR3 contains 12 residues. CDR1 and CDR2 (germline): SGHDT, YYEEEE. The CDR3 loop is CASSSDSQPQHF. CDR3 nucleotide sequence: TGTGCCAGCAGCTCGGACAGTCAGCCCCAGCATTTT.

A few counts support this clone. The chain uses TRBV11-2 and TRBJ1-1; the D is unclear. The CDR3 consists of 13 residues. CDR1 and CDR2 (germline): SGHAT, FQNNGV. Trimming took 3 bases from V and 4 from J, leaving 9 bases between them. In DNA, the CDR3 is TGTGCCAGCAGCTTTAGCAGAGGCACTGAAGCTTTCTTT. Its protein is CASSFSRGTEAFF.

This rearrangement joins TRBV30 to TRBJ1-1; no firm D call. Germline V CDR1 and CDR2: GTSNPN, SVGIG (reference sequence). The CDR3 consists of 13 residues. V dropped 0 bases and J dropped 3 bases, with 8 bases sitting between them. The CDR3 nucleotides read TGTGCCTGGAGTGTGACGGGTTACACTGAAGCTTTCTTT. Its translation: CAWSVTGYTEAFF.

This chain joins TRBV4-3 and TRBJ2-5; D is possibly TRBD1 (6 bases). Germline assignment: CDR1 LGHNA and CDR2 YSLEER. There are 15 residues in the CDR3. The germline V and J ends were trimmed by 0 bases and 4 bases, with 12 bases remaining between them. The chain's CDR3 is CASSQEGAGVETQYF. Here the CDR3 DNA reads TGCGCCAGCAGCCAAGAGGGGGCTGGAGTAGAGACCCAGTACTTC.

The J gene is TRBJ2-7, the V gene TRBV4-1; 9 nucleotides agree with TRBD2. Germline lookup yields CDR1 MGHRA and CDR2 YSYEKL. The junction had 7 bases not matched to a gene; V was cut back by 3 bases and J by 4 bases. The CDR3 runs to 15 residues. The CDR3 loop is CASSHPPSGVYEQYF. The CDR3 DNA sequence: TGCGCCAGCAGCCACCCCCCTAGCGGGGTATACGAGCAGTACTTC.

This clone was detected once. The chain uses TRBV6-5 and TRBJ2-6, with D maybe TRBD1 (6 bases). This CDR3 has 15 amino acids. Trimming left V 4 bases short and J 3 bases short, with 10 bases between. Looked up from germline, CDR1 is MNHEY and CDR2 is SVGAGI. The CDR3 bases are TGTGCCAGCAGTTGGACAGTTGGTGGGGCCAACGTCCTGACTTTC. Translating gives CASSWTVGGANVLTF.

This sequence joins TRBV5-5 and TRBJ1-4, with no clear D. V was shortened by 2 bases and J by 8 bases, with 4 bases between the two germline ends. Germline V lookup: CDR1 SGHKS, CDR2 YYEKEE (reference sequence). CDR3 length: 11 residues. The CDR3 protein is CASSFREKLFF. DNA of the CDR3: TGTGCCAGCAGCTTCAGGGAAAAACTGTTTTTT.

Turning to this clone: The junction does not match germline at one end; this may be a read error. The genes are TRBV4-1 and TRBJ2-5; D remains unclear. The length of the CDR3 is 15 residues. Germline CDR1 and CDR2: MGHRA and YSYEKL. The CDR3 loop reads CASSQRLEPQGTQYF. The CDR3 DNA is TGCGCCAGCAGCCAAAGGTTGGAGCCTCAAGGGACCCAGTACTTC.

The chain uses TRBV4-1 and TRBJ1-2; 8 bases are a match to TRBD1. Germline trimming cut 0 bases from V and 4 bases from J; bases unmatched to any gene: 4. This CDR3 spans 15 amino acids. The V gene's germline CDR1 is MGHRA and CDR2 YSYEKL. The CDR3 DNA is TGCGCCAGCAGCCAAGACCACGGGACAGGCTATGGCTACACCTTC. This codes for CASSQDHGTGYGYTF.

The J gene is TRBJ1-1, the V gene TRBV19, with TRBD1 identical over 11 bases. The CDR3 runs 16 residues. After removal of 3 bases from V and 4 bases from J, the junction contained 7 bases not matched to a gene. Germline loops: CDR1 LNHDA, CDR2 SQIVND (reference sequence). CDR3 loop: CASSIPSGTGGTEAFF. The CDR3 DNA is TGTGCCAGTAGTATTCCATCCGGGACAGGGGGCACTGAAGCTTTCTTT.

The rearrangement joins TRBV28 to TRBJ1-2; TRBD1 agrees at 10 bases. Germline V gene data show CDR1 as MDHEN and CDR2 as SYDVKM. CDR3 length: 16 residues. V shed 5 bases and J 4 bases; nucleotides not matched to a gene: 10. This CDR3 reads CASSPWGDRGSYGYTF. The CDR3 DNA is TGTGCCAGCAGTCCCTGGGGGGACAGGGGAAGCTATGGCTACACCTTC.